This TCR beta chain was sequenced during a study of blood T cell repertoires in COVID-19. Study-level background: T cells, B-cell-depleted T cells, or PBMCs supplied cDNA or gDNA.

The germline V gene has CDR1 SEHNR and CDR2 FQNEAQ (reference sequence). The CDR3 contains 13 residues. Trimming shortened V by 1 base and J by 1 base, and 4 bases separated the two germline ends. This clone was counted between two and nine times. The repertoire was sequenced with immunoSEQ multiplex PCR; TCRdb's copy has only in-frame clones and lacks some. The sample yields roughly 150,000 clones, about 85% seen once. What was sequenced was PBMCs or T cells enriched from blood (not recorded which). The V call is TRBV7-9, the J call TRBJ2-5; D is unclear. This sequence was found in a woman in her 40s with acute COVID-19. CDR3 DNA sequence: TGTGCCAGCAGCTTAGAGAGCCAAGAGACCCAGTACTTC. Translation: CASSLESQETQYF.